This T cell receptor beta chain originates from a study of beta chain features in type 1 diabetes. In the study overall: The number of sorted cells examined across all samples was around 110 million. Study-wide results and limits: A closer apparent resemblance between naive, central memory and Treg TCRB repertoires was seen in patients than in healthy donors. Within each of all four CD4+ subsets, Type 1 diabetes patients had TCRB CDR3s that were moderately but significantly shorter.

This clone was observed a few times. Antigen specificity is unknown. This CDR3 region has 23 residues. Germline CDR1 is GTSNPN and CDR2 is SVGIG (reference sequence). V was cut by 0 bases and J by 1 base, with 37 bases left in between. The isolated RNA, all of it, was reverse transcribed, so expressed TCRB transcripts were what got sequenced. Assay used: immunoSEQ multiplex PCR; TCRdb lists only in-frame clones, some missing. In the table there are around 280,000 clones, about 7.8% of which are singletons. This rearrangement joins TRBV30 to TRBJ2-7; TRBD1 or TRBD2 may be the D gene (5 bases each). This sequence was found in a woman between 18 and 29 years old in good health. Sequencing used central memory CD4+ T cells from blood. The CDR3 here is CAWSVQPGQAGRMMVAESYEQYV. The CDR3 DNA reads TGTGCCTGGAGTGTACAGCCAGGGCAGGCGGGTCGTATGATGGTAGCAGAATCCTACGAGCAGTACGTC.